The clone carrying this T cell receptor (beta chain) was seen repeatedly, ten times or more. Its antigen is unknown. The source of the sample is a study of T cells in Graves' hyperthyroidism and ophthalmopathy. Points from the study as a whole: Blood samples included most of the expanded thyroid clonotypes exceeding 0.001.

Germline assignment: CDR1 LGHDT and CDR2 YNNKEL (reference sequence). The CDR3 contains 14 residues. V was pared by 1 base and J by 4 bases, with 10 bases between. The TCR beta CDR3 regions underwent amplification using RNA transcripts as the source. HTBI primers were the set used in a first-round RT-PCR of the TCR CDR3. TCRdb used MiXCR to reprocess the multiplex PCR reads, holding one entry per CDR3 protein. The sample lists 690,000 or so distinct CDR3 sequences, 18% occurring once. Sequencing was carried out using blood. The TCR originated in a woman aged 50 to 60 with Graves' hyperthyroidism that later progressed to Graves' ophthalmopathy. The chain joins TRBV3-1 to TRBJ2-5; D uncertain. CDR3 amino acids: CASSQVSVAETQYF. CDR3 bases: TGTGCCAGCAGCCAAGTCTCGGTTGCAGAGACCCAGTACTTC.